These 2 T cell receptor beta chains came from one sample sequenced in a study of T cells in Graves' hyperthyroidism and ophthalmopathy. Amplification of TCR beta CDR3 regions used RNA as the template. Using the HTBI primer set, a first-round RT-PCR was run on the TCR CDR3. TCRdb re-called the multiplex PCR reads with MiXCR, one entry per CDR3 protein. This sample has hundreds of thousands of distinct CDR3 sequences, with about two fifths found just once. The sample was blood. These receptors were collected from a man between 18 and 35 years old with Graves' hyperthyroidism.

Worth noting for this clonotype: This clone may be a read error of a much larger clone one base away. The chain links TRBV5-1 to TRBJ1-6; D remains unclear. CDR3 length: 12 amino acids. V was pared by 4 bases and J by 10 bases, with 9 bases between. Germline CDR1 is SGHRS and CDR2 is YFSETQ. The CDR3 loop reads CASSQDDSPLHF. As DNA, the CDR3 is TGCGCCAGCAGCCAGGACGACTCACCCCTCCACTTT.

The chain combines TRBV12-3 or TRBV12-4 with TRBJ1-1, with TRBD1 matching over 9 bases. V gave up 11 bases and J gave up 2 bases; unmatched junction bases: 6. This CDR3 has 13 amino acids. This CDR3 is CASTGGFNTEAFF. CDR3 coding DNA: TGTGCCTCAACAGGGGGCTTTAACACTGAAGCTTTCTTT.